What follows are 20 T cell receptor beta chains derived from one specimen sequenced in a study of T cells in Graves' hyperthyroidism and ophthalmopathy. RNA transcripts gave rise to amplified TCR beta CDR3 regions. The HTBI set primed first-round TCR CDR3 RT-PCR. TCRdb called the multiplex PCR reads again in MiXCR, with one record for every CDR3 protein. The data hold over 150,000 distinct CDR3 sequences, with 17% observed a single time. Sequencing was done on a sample of blood. These receptor sequences come from a woman aged 45-59 years with Graves' hyperthyroidism.

The V and J genes are TRBV20-1 and TRBJ1-1; TRBD1 might be the D (5 bases). Trimming stripped 1 base from V and 5 bases from J, with 14 bases between. CDR1 is DFQATT, CDR2 SNEGSKA, per germline (reference sequence). The length of the CDR3 is 14 residues. The CDR3 loop is CSARGWGGRTEAFF. CDR3 sequence (DNA): TGCAGTGCTAGAGGATGGGGGGGTAGGACTGAAGCTTTCTTT.

This clonotype was observed at least ten times. This rearrangement joins TRBV11-2 to TRBJ2-3, with 7 bases that match TRBD1. J lost 9 bases, V lost 4 bases, and 16 bases had no gene match. CDR3 size: 16 residues. CDR1 SGHAT and CDR2 FQNNGV come from the germline V gene. CDR3 sequence: CASSSRRQGRTVTQYF. Written as DNA, the CDR3 is TGTGCCAGCAGCTCCCGTAGACAGGGTCGGACCGTGACGCAGTATTTT.

The table lists this clonotype with many counts. Written as DNA, the CDR3 is TGCGCCAGCAGCAGAGCGGACGCCTGGGAGCAGTACTTC. Its protein product is CASSRADAWEQYF. The gene calls are TRBV5-1 and TRBJ2-7; TRBD2 might be the D (5 bases). The CDR3 is 13 residues long. Trimming shortened V by 4 bases and J by 7 bases, and 15 bases separated the two germline ends. Germline CDR1 is SGHRS and CDR2 is YFSETQ.

This clonotype was counted many times. The rearrangement links TRBV7-9 to TRBJ1-2; the D is unclear. The V and J ends lost 5 bases and 1 base respectively, with 17 bases between them. The CDR3 contains 16 residues. Germline CDR1 SEHNR, CDR2 FQNEAQ (reference sequence). CDR3 sequence reads: CASSPPGRSSNYGYTF. CDR3 in DNA: TGTGCCAGCAGCCCACCCGGGAGAAGCAGTAACTATGGCTACACCTTC.

The chain combines TRBV20-1 with TRBJ2-2; no clear D. This CDR3 is 13 amino acids long. Germline assignment: CDR1 DFQATT and CDR2 SNEGSKA (reference sequence). Trimming took 3 bases from V and 3 from J, leaving 8 bases between them. CDR3 in amino acids: CSASGLDTGELFF. The CDR3 nucleotides read TGCAGTGCTAGCGGGTTGGACACCGGGGAGCTGTTTTTT.

As for this clonotype: A much bigger clone sits one base away, suggesting this may be a read error. This chain links TRBV28 with TRBJ2-1; 9 bases match TRBD2. The end of the DNA aligns better with TRBJ2-7, so the J call may be wrong. CDR1 and CDR2 from the germline V gene are MDHEN and SYDVKM. This CDR3 region has 17 residues. In nucleotides, the CDR3 is TGTGCCAGCAGCCCGACTAGCGGAAAACCGCACTACAATGAGCAGTACTTC. This codes for CASSPTSGKPHYNEQYF.

This clonotype was seen repeatedly, ten times or more. The CDR3 DNA sequence: TGCGCCAGCAGCTTGAACCAGATGGGACAGCGTCCCACCGGGGAGCTGTTTTTT. As protein: CASSLNQMGQRPTGELFF. The genes are TRBV5-1 and TRBJ2-2, with TRBD1 matching over 7 bases. Germline CDR1 is SGHRS and CDR2 is YFSETQ. J gave up 4 bases and V 1 base, and 13 bases lay outside the gene matches. This CDR3 has 18 residues.

V gene TRBV15 combines with J gene TRBJ2-1; 10 bases match TRBD2. Trimming took 4 bases from V and 7 from J; bases not matched to a gene: 10. This CDR3 has 16 residues. Germline loops: CDR1 LNHNV, CDR2 YYDKDF (reference sequence). The CDR3 loop is CATSTKLAGFENEQFF. The CDR3 region has the DNA TGTGCCACCAGCACAAAACTAGCGGGGTTTGAAAATGAGCAGTTCTTC.

The rearrangement uses TRBV11-2 and TRBJ2-5; no definite D call. Trimming shortened V by 3 bases and J by 0 bases, and 11 bases separated the two germline ends. This CDR3 is 15 amino acids long. Germline V lookup: CDR1 SGHAT, CDR2 FQNNGV. CDR3 amino acids: CASSLAGRDQETQYF. The DNA for the CDR3 is TGTGCCAGCAGCTTGGCCGGTAGGGACCAAGAGACCCAGTACTTC.

The rearrangement joins TRBV5-1 to TRBJ2-1, with 13 bases identical to TRBD2. CDR3 size: 17 residues. With 1 base clipped from V and 9 bases from J, the junction kept 10 bases outside the gene matches. Germline V gene sequence: CDR1 SGHRS, CDR2 YFSETQ. The CDR3 DNA reads TGCGCCAGCAGCTTGATAACTAGCGGGAGGGCCTTGGGTGAGCAGTTCTTC. It yields the protein CASSLITSGRALGEQFF.

This clonotype was recorded at least ten times. The chain employs TRBV27 and TRBJ2-7, with D perhaps TRBD1 (5 bases). CDR1 and CDR2 (germline): MNHEY, SMNVEV (reference sequence). CDR3 length equals 13 residues. Trimming took off 6 bases at V and 1 base at J, with 10 bases between the two ends. The DNA of the CDR3 is TGTGCCAGCAGATCACCAGGGTCCTACGAGCAGTACTTC. Protein sequence: CASRSPGSYEQYF.

This clonotype came up a few times. The chain carries TRBV5-1 and TRBJ2-2, with 8 bases identical to TRBD2. Unmatched junction bases numbered 2, after V lost 5 bases and J lost 2 bases. The CDR3 runs 14 residues. The germline V gene encodes CDR1 SGHRS and CDR2 YFSETQ. The CDR3 sequence: CASRSGSNTGELFF. DNA for the CDR3: TGCGCCAGCAGGAGCGGGAGCAACACCGGGGAGCTGTTTTTT.

The V gene is TRBV28, the J gene TRBJ2-7; D unclear. Trimming took off 2 bases at V and 5 bases at J, with 13 bases between the two ends. The length of the CDR3 is 14 residues. Germline CDR1 MDHEN, CDR2 SYDVKM. Here the CDR3 DNA reads TGTGCCAGCAGTTTACGGCAAGGCCGGGACGAGCAGTACTTC. Translation: CASSLRQGRDEQYF.

This clonotype was observed a handful of times. The rearrangement joins TRBV24-1 to TRBJ2-3; 16 nucleotides agree with TRBD2. Germline assignment: CDR1 KGHDR and CDR2 SFDVKD. CDR3 length: 19 residues. The V segment lost 4 bases and the J segment 2 bases; nucleotides outside the gene matches: 8. The CDR3 spells CATSETGTSGRAFTDTQYF. CDR3 nucleotides: TGTGCCACCAGTGAAACCGGGACTAGCGGGAGGGCCTTCACAGATACGCAGTATTTT.

This clonotype has more than one count but fewer than ten. Here the CDR3 reads CSVRDRGSPLHF. In DNA form, the CDR3 reads TGCAGCGTTAGGGACAGGGGTTCACCCCTCCACTTT. V gene TRBV29-1 combines with J gene TRBJ1-6, with 10 positions matching TRBD1. V dropped 5 bases and J dropped 9; count of bases not matched to a gene: 1. The CDR3 length is 12 residues. From germline, CDR1 is SQVTM and CDR2 ANQGSEA.

This chain links TRBV12-3 or TRBV12-4 with TRBJ2-2, with D possibly matching TRBD2 (5 bases). The V and J ends lost 3 bases and 8 bases respectively, with 19 bases between them. The CDR3 covers 16 residues. This CDR3 reads CASSFPSLLMKGELFF. In DNA, the CDR3 is TGTGCCAGCAGTTTCCCTAGCCTCCTTATGAAAGGGGAGCTGTTTTTT.

This clonotype was detected many times. The rearrangement uses TRBV6-1 and TRBJ1-6; no reliable D call. Germline V gives CDR1 MNHNS, CDR2 SASEGT. Trimming took off 6 bases at V and 10 bases at J, with 16 bases between the two ends. The length of the CDR3 is 14 residues. The CDR3 sequence: CASSRGPVDSPLHF. The CDR3 DNA is TGTGCCAGCAGCCGTGGACCGGTCGACTCACCCCTCCACTTT.

The V gene is TRBV5-6, the J gene TRBJ2-2; no definite D call. Between the trimmed V and J ends, which lost 2 bases and 0 bases, there was a span of 5 bases. This CDR3 spans 14 amino acids. The germline CDR1 and CDR2 sequences are SGHDT and YYEEEE. DNA for the CDR3: TGTGCCAGCAGCTTTACAGCGAACACCGGGGAGCTGTTTTTT. It codes for CASSFTANTGELFF.

V is TRBV11-2 and J is TRBJ1-2; unclear D gene. CDR3 length: 16 amino acids. The V gene lost 5 bases and the J gene lost 6 bases, with 22 bases spanning the gap. Germline lookup yields CDR1 SGHAT and CDR2 FQNNGV. In DNA form, the CDR3 reads TGTGCCAGCAGCCCTATGGACCGACTACGGAATCATGGCTACACCTTC. It codes for CASSPMDRLRNHGYTF.

This clonotype has just a few counts. The V call is TRBV19, the J call TRBJ1-3; D is undetermined. This CDR3 comprises 15 residues. The V gene's germline CDR1 is LNHDA and CDR2 SQIVND (reference sequence). V was clipped by 2 bases and J by 4 bases, with 12 bases between them. The CDR3 nucleotides read TGTGCCAGTAGTATACGACTCTCCGACGGAAACACCATATATTTT. Protein product: CASSIRLSDGNTIYF.